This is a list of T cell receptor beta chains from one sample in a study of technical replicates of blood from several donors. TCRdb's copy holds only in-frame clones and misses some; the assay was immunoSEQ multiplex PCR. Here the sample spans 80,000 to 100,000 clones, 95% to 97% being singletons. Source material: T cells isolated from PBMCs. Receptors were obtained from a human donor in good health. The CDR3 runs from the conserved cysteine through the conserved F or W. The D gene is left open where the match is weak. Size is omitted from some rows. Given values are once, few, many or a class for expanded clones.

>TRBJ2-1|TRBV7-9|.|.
TGTGCCAGCAGCTTAAATGAGCGGTCAAACTACAATGAGCAGTTCTTC
CASSLNERSNYNEQFF
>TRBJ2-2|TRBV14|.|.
TGTGCCAGCAGCCAAGTCCCAGGCGCAACCGGGGAGCTGTTTTTT
CASSQVPGATGELFF
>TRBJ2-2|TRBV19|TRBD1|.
TGTGCCAGTAGTTGGGACAGGGGAGGGACCGGGGAGCTGTTTTTT
CASSWDRGGTGELFF
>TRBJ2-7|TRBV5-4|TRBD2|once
TGTGCCAGCAGCTTGGATCTAGCGGAGATCTACGAGCAGTACTTC
CASSLDLAEIYEQYF
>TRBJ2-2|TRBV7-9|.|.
TGTGCCAGCAGCTTAAAAGCGACCGGGGAGCTGTTTTTT
CASSLKATGELFF
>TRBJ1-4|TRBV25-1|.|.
TGTGCCAGCAGTGAATTTCGAGGAATTAATGAAAAACTGTTTTTT
CASSEFRGINEKLFF
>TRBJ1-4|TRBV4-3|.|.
TGCGCCAGCAGCCAAGATTTTTCAACAGCTAATGAAAAACTGTTTTTT
CASSQDFSTANEKLFF
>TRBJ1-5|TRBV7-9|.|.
TGTGCCAGCAGCTTCGGGGGGAATTTTTATCCCCAGCATTTT
CASSFGGNFYPQHF
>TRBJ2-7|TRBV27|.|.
TGTGCCAGCAGTTTGTCCAGGACAAACGAGCAGTACTTC
CASSLSRTNEQYF
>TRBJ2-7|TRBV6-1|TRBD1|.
TGTGCCAGCAGTCCAATGGGGCCGGGACAGTGGGAGCAGTACTTC
CASSPMGPGQWEQYF
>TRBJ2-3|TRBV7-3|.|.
TGTGCCAGCAGCTTATTAGGGGGATACACAGATACGCAGTATTTT
CASSLLGGYTDTQYF
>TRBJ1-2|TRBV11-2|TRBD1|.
TGTGCCAGCAGCCAGGGACAGGCGAACTATGGCTACACCTTC
CASSQGQANYGYTF
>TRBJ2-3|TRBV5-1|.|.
TGCGCCAGCAGCTTGGCCGTCACTTTAGGGGGAACAGATACGCAGTATTTT
CASSLAVTLGGTDTQYF
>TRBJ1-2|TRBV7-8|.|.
TGTGCCAGCAGCTTAGCGACGTTTGGGGCTGGCTACACCTTC
CASSLATFGAGYTF
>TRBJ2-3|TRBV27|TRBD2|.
TGTGCCAGCTGTATAGCGGGATTCGGAGATACGCAGTATTTT
CASCIAGFGDTQYF
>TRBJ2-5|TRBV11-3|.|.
TGTGCCAGCAGCTTACAGGGGTGGGAGACCCAGTACTTC
CASSLQGWETQYF
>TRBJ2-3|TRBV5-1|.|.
TGCGCCAGCAGCTTGGATCCCTCACAAGATACGCAGTATTTT
CASSLDPSQDTQYF
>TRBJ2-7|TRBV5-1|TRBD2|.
TGCGCCAGCAGCTTGGAGGGGCGGGGGGCCTACGAGCAGTACTTC
CASSLEGRGAYEQYF
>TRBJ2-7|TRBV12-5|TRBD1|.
TGTGCTAGTGGTTTCGGACAGGGGAGCTACGAGCAGTACTTC
CASGFGQGSYEQYF
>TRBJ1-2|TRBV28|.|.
TGTGCCAGCAGTTTATTACAGAGTTATGGCTACACCTTC
CASSLLQSYGYTF
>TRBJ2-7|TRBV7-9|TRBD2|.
TGTGCCAGCAGCTTAGGGGAGGGGCTGCCATCCTACGAGCAGTACTTC
CASSLGEGLPSYEQYF
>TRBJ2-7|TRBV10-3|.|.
.
CAISEWGQGASDF
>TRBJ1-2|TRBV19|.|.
TGTGCCAGTAGTATTCGGGGGAACGGCTACACCTTC
CASSIRGNGYTF
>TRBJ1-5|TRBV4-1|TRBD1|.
TGCGCCAGCAGCCAAGGCCCGAGCGAGGGGGCAGGCAATCAGCCCCAGCATTTT
CASSQGPSEGAGNQPQHF
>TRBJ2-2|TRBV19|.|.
TGTGCCAGTAGTATCCCAGGGCCCGGGGAGCTGTTTTTT
CASSIPGPGELFF
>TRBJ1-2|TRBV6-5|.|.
TGTGCCAGCAGTGATAGTTACTATGGCTACACCTTC
CASSDSYYGYTF
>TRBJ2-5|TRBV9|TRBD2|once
TGTGCCAGTAGCCGCGGGGGGATTCAAGAGACCCAGTACTTC
CASSRGGIQETQYF
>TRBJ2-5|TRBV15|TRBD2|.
TGTGCCACCAGCAGAGAAAAGACTAGCGGGAAGGAGACCCAGTACTTC
CATSREKTSGKETQYF
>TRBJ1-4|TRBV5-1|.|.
TGCGCCAGCAGCTTGACGACAGCTGCAACTAATGAAAAACTGTTTTTT
CASSLTTAATNEKLFF
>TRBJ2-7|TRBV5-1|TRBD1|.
TGCGCCAGCAGCTTGGATTGGACAGGAGGCGAGCAGTACTTC
CASSLDWTGGEQYF
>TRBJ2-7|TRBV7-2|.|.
TGTGCCAGCAGCCCCGAGGGGGAATGGTCCTACGAGCAGTACTTC
CASSPEGEWSYEQYF
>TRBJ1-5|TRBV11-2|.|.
TGTGCCAGCAGCTTAGATCAGGTCCAGGGGCAGCATTTT
CASSLDQVQGQHF
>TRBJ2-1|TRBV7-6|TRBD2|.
TGTGCCAGCAGCTTAGAGGGGCGGGAACTAGCGAATGAGCAGTTCTTC
CASSLEGRELANEQFF
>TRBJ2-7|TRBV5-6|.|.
TGTGCCAGCAGCTTTAGGTTAGCCATTCGACTCGACGAGCAGTACTTC
CASSFRLAIRLDEQYF
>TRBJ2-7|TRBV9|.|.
TGTGCCAGCAGCGCCATTTCCTACGAGCAGTACTTC
CASSAISYEQYF
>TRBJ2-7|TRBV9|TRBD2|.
TGTGCCAGCAGTGCGGGGGGCGAGCAGTACTTC
CASSAGGEQYF
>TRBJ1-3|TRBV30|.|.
TGTGCCGGACAATGGGGCTCTGGAAACACCATATATTTT
CAGQWGSGNTIYF
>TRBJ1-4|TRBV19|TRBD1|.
TGTGCCAGTAGTAGGGGACAGATTAATGAAAAACTGTTTTTT
CASSRGQINEKLFF
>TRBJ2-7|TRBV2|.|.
TGTGCCAGCAGTGATCAGCGTCCCCTCTCCTACGAGCAGTACTTC
CASSDQRPLSYEQYF
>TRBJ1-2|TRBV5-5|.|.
TGTGCCAGCAGCGGACAGTCCAACTATGGCTACACCTTC
CASSGQSNYGYTF
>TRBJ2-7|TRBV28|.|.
TGTGCCAGCAGTCTATCCCTGGGGGGACGATACGAGCAGTACTTC
CASSLSLGGRYEQYF